This entry lists 15 T cell receptor beta chains sequenced from one sample in a study of PD-1 blockade in classical Hodgkin lymphoma. Every single patient, without exception, relapsed after autologous stem cell transplantation, and brentuximab vedotin exposure varied. Measured with immunoSEQ multiplex PCR; TCRdb has only the in-frame clones, and not every one. There are roughly 92,000 clones in the sample; 80% to 95% occur only once, and roughly 2.8% lies in the top ten. The material was peripheral blood mononuclear cells (PBMCs), obtained at baseline. These receptors were taken from a human donor with classical Hodgkin lymphoma.

The gene calls are TRBV19 and TRBJ1-1; maybe TRBD1 (6 bases). The germline V gene has CDR1 LNHDA and CDR2 SQIVND (reference sequence). V was clipped by 5 bases and J by 7 bases, with 14 bases between them. This CDR3 region has 13 residues. The CDR3 spells CASSAKQGFEAFF. The CDR3 DNA sequence: TGTGCCAGTAGTGCCAAACAGGGATTTGAAGCTTTCTTT.

This chain uses TRBV10-3 with TRBJ2-1; 7 bases are a match to TRBD1. The CDR3 totals 17 residues. CDR1 ENHRY and CDR2 SYGVKD come from the germline V gene. J was trimmed by 0 bases and V by 0 bases; bases with no gene match: 5. CDR3 sequence reads: CAISESRDRGSYNEQFF. CDR3 sequence (DNA): TGTGCCATCAGTGAGTCCCGGGACAGAGGCTCCTACAATGAGCAGTTCTTC.

V usage is TRBV29-1 and J usage is TRBJ2-3, with 7 bases aligning to TRBD2. The germline V gene encodes CDR1 SQVTM and CDR2 ANQGSEA. The CDR3 is made up of 13 amino acids. CDR3 DNA sequence: TGCCCCCCTTCGCGGGAGTTTCCAGATACGCAGTATTTT. Protein sequence: CPPSREFPDTQYF.

The gene calls are TRBV19 and TRBJ2-5, with TRBD1 identical over 10 bases. Germline values: CDR1 LNHDA, CDR2 SQIVND (reference sequence). The CDR3 contains 16 residues. Trimming cost V 4 bases and J 4 bases; bases outside gene matches: 9. The CDR3 bases are TGTGCCAGTAGTACGTGGACAGGGGGATCGGGAGAGACCCAGTACTTC. This codes for CASSTWTGGSGETQYF. Using reference TRBV19 and TRBJ2-5 for the parts outside the CDR3, the full variable domain is DGGITQSPKYLFRKEGQNVTLSCEQNLNHDAMYWYRQDPGQGLRLIYYSQIVNDFQKGDIAEGYSVSREKKESFPLTVTSAQKNPTAFYLCASSTWTGGSGETQYFGPGTRLLVL.

The chain has TRBV6-5 and TRBJ1-1, with a possible D match to TRBD1 (6 bases). Trimming cost V 6 bases and J 7 bases, with 9 bases left between them. This CDR3 contains 11 residues. Germline V gives CDR1 MNHEY, CDR2 SVGAGI. The chain's CDR3 is CASSQGFEAFF. The CDR3 DNA sequence: TGTGCCAGCAGCCAGGGGTTTGAAGCTTTCTTT.

J is TRBJ1-2 and V is TRBV9; D uncertain. From germline, CDR1 is SGDLS and CDR2 YYNGEE. This CDR3 comprises 11 residues. V lost 3 bases and J 13 bases, leaving 13 bases between the germline ends. The CDR3 coding sequence is TGTGCCAGCAGCGCGATCCCGGATGTCACCTTC. Translating it yields CASSAIPDVTF. Based on the CDR3 plus reference TRBV9 and TRBJ1-2, the full variable domain is DSGVTQTPKHLITATGQRVTLRCSPRSGDLSVYWYQQSLDQGLQFLIQYYNGEERAKGNILERFSAQQFPDLHSELNLSSLELGDSALYFCASSAIPDVTFGSGTRLTVV.

The genes are TRBV2 and TRBJ2-7; D unresolved. Germline-derived CDR1 and CDR2 are SNHLY and FYNNEI. CDR3 length: 12 amino acids. Deletions cut 7 bases from V and 3 bases from J, with 10 bases between. The CDR3 region is CASTTLLYEQYF. In DNA, the CDR3 is TGTGCCAGCACGACTTTACTCTACGAGCAGTACTTC.

The rearrangement uses TRBV28 and TRBJ1-2, with D possibly being TRBD1 (5 bases). This CDR3 region has 12 residues. Germline CDR1 reads MDHEN; CDR2 reads SYDVKM. V lost 8 bases and J lost 1, with 8 bases in between. CDR3 amino acids: CASEGVNYGYTF. As DNA, the CDR3 is TGTGCCAGCGAAGGGGTTAACTATGGCTACACCTTC.

This clone was counted once. The rearrangement uses TRBV5-4 and TRBJ2-6; D is unresolved. The CDR3 is 15 residues long. V lost 0 bases and J lost 4, with 8 bases in between. Germline V gene sequence: CDR1 SGHNT, CDR2 YYREEE (reference sequence). The CDR3 region has the DNA TGTGCCAGCAGCTTGGGGGGAACCGGGGCCAACGTCCTGACTTTC. This translates into CASSLGGTGANVLTF. Full variable domain (missing parts from reference TRBV5-4 and TRBJ2-6): ETGVTQSPTHLIKTRGQQVTLRCSSQSGHNTVSWYQQALGQGPQFIFQYYREEENGRGNFPPRFSGLQFPNYSSELNVNALELDDSALYLCASSLGGTGANVLTFGAGSRLTVL.

The chain carries TRBV27 and TRBJ1-6; 9 bases match TRBD1. With 6 bases clipped from V and 10 bases from J, the junction kept 13 bases outside the gene matches. The CDR3 totals 16 residues. Germline loops: CDR1 MNHEY, CDR2 SMNVEV (reference sequence). CDR3 sequence reads: CASSSTGTGFGSPLHF. The DNA for the CDR3 is TGTGCCAGCAGCTCGACCGGGACAGGGTTTGGGTCACCCCTCCACTTT.

This rearrangement joins TRBV6-4 to TRBJ2-1; unclear D gene. Germline V gives CDR1 MRHNA, CDR2 SNTAGT. V was cut by 1 base and J by 6 bases, with 4 bases left in between. This CDR3 has 12 amino acids. CDR3 protein: CASSDYGNEQFF. Here the CDR3 DNA reads TGTGCCAGCAGTGACTATGGCAATGAGCAGTTCTTC.

This clone has just one count. CDR3 protein: CASSDGTSGRSEQFF. The CDR3 region has the DNA TGTGCCAGTAGTGATGGGACTAGCGGGAGGTCTGAGCAGTTCTTC. V is TRBV19 and J is TRBJ2-1, with 15 bases lining up with TRBD2. J lost 9 bases, V lost 5 bases, and 5 bases had no gene match. Germline-derived CDR1 and CDR2 are LNHDA and SQIVND (reference sequence). The length of the CDR3 is 15 residues.

This chain uses TRBV7-9 with TRBJ2-2; no firm D call. The length of the CDR3 is 15 residues. The V gene's germline CDR1 is SEHNR and CDR2 FQNEAQ (reference sequence). The V and J ends lost 0 bases and 4 bases respectively, with 9 bases between them. CDR3 DNA: TGTGCCAGCAGCTTAGCTACAGCTGTCACCGGGGAGCTGTTTTTT. The encoded protein is CASSLATAVTGELFF.

V and J are TRBV10-3 and TRBJ2-1, with 12 bases aligning to TRBD2. CDR1 is ENHRY and CDR2 is SYGVKD in the germline V gene. J gave up 7 bases and V 4 bases, and 8 bases lay outside the gene matches. This CDR3 comprises 16 residues. This chain's CDR3 is CAISGTSGEPGNEQFF. CDR3 bases: TGTGCCATCAGTGGGACTAGCGGGGAACCAGGGAATGAGCAGTTCTTC.

With regard to this clone: The sample contains more than one DNA sequence encoding this CDR3. This chain uses TRBV28 with TRBJ2-7; the match to TRBD2 covers 8 bases. The V and J ends lost 2 bases and 7 bases, in that order; junction bases with no gene match: 13. The CDR3 loop spans 16 amino acids. Germline V lookup: CDR1 MDHEN, CDR2 SYDVKM. CDR3 sequence: CASSLQGTSGLREQYF. The CDR3 DNA reads as TGTGCCAGCAGTTTACAGGGGACTAGTGGACTACGGGAGCAGTACTTC.